This entry concerns a single TCR beta chain. Its target is unknown. V lost 1 base and J lost 8, with 18 bases in between. Germline V gene data show CDR1 as SGHDT and CDR2 as YYEEEE. This CDR3 has 15 amino acids. The sample comes from a study of T cells in localized non-small cell lung cancer. Assay used: immunoSEQ multiplex PCR; TCRdb lists only in-frame clones, some missing. The sample includes roughly 89,000 clones, more than 75% of them seen just once. Study-level findings and limits: Sequencing involved a lone tumor region, leaving heterogeneity possible. Paired adjacent lung recovered a median around 60 of the top 100 tumor clones. Uninvolved neighboring lung showed the greatest T cell clonality, exceeding tumor.

J is TRBJ1-2 and V is TRBV5-6; D not resolved. This clonotype originated in a woman aged 35-75 years with stage II squamous cell lung carcinoma. The material sequenced was PBMCs, taken before any cancer treatment. CDR3 coding DNA: TGTGCCAGCAGCTTGCCAGCGGCCAAGGGAGGAGGCTACACCTTC. The encoded protein is CASSLPAAKGGGYTF.